This TCR beta chain is drawn from a study of long-term antiretroviral therapy in people with HIV. Overall study findings and caveats: HIV repertoires spanned narrower CDR3 length ranges than controls. At every time point, clones expanded before ART dominated the repertoire.

Investigators performed immunoSEQ version v3.0 at survey level. The method was immunoSEQ multiplex PCR; TCRdb's version includes in-frame clones alone and lacks a portion of them. The sample yields 26,000 or so clones, around 78% seen once. The V gene lost 1 base and the J gene lost 6 bases, with 12 bases spanning the gap. CDR1 is LNHDA, CDR2 SQIVND, per germline (reference sequence). CDR3 length: 14 amino acids. At least one PBMC sample before ART and at least two after were required. Every single participant having HIV got treatment inside the United States. Comment on this clone: Its antigen is still unknown.

The receptor was derived from a man between 18 and 29 years old with HIV. The source was unsorted PBMCs, collected 1.5 years before starting antiretroviral therapy. The V gene is TRBV19, the J gene TRBJ1-1; D unresolved. CDR3 in DNA: TGTGCCAGTAGTATAGTTGCCCTAAAAGCTGAAGCTTTCTTT. Translating it yields CASSIVALKAEAFF.